Listed below are T cell receptor beta chains from one sample, sequenced in a study of memory CD4+ T cells and cytomegalovirus serostatus. Produced via immunoSEQ multiplex PCR; TCRdb's table is partial and in-frame only. The sample yields tens of thousands of clones, roughly three quarters seen once. Sequences were obtained from memory CD4+ T cells from blood. These receptors all come from an adult in good health and CMV-seronegative. Both conserved end residues are part of each CDR3. A D gene is named only where the DNA matches it firmly.

TRBV5-1	TRBD2	TRBJ2-5	CASSARLAGGQETQYF
TRBV7-2	-	TRBJ1-5	CASSLYQGDQPQHF
TRBV7-9	-	TRBJ1-5	CASSLAGGGSYQPQHF
TRBV2	-	TRBJ1-4	CASSYGQTATNEKLFF
TRBV2	TRBD1	TRBJ1-4	CASSLLTGGYEKLFF
TRBV28	TRBD2	TRBJ2-4	CASSHLAGASKNIQYF
TRBV5-4	-	TRBJ2-3	CASSLESGHPTDTQYF
TRBV5-6	-	TRBJ1-1	CASSPGGFVNTEAFF
TRBV2	-	TRBJ1-2	CASSASNQEGSGHGYTF
TRBV7-3	-	TRBJ2-5	CASSQGHSETQYF
TRBV2	TRBD1	TRBJ1-1	CASSGGRGVTEAFF
TRBV11-1	TRBD1	TRBJ1-5	CASSKGTGQYQPQHF
TRBV19	-	TRBJ1-1	CASSSYSGLVTEAFF
TRBV2	-	TRBJ1-1	CASSEIGQGTEAFF
TRBV30	-	TRBJ2-7	CAWSVPSAEQYF